This T cell receptor beta chain is drawn from a study of blood T cell repertoires in COVID-19. The junction had 8 bases not matched to a gene; V was cut back by 8 bases and J by 2 bases. The CDR3 has 13 amino acids. CDR1 and CDR2 (germline): SQVTM, ANQGSEA. Using immunoSEQ multiplex PCR, the repertoire was profiled, and TCRdb retains in-frame clones only, with some absent. Seen here are fewer than 450,000 clones, approximately 88% observed once, and the top ten hold around 12%. The TCR was taken from a woman aged 45-60 years with COVID-19, enrolled during active disease. Sequencing was done on a sample of peripheral blood. The chain carries TRBV29-1 and TRBJ1-2; TRBD1 aligns across 7 bases. The CDR3 loop reads CSTEPQGNYGYTF. The DNA for the CDR3 is TGCAGCACTGAACCACAGGGGAACTATGGCTACACCTTC.